This TCR beta chain comes out of a study of T cell responses to AZD1222 COVID-19 vaccine. The repertoire was sequenced with immunoSEQ multiplex PCR; TCRdb's copy has only in-frame clones and lacks some. The sample holds about 96,000 clones, about nine tenths seen once. Trimming cost V 3 bases and J 1 base, with 3 bases left between them. The germline CDR1 and CDR2 sequences are DFQATT and SNEGSKA (reference sequence). The CDR3 is made up of 11 amino acids. The gene calls are TRBV20-1 and TRBJ1-1; D call uncertain. The origin of this receptor is an adult in good health. The sequenced sample was peripheral blood, obtained on day 0 of AZD1222 vaccination. The CDR3 bases are TGCAGTGCTAGGGCGAACACTGAAGCTTTCTTT. It is translated as CSARANTEAFF.